What follows are 19 T cell receptor beta chains derived from one specimen sequenced in a study of CD8+CD57+ T cells in acquired aplastic anemia. All patients picked for sequencing had shown, by flow cytometry, an expansion of CD8+CD57+ cells. Investigators profiled TCR beta VDJ and CDR3 from genomic DNA template. TCRdb independently ran MiXCR on the reads; one entry per CDR3 protein. This table holds 260,000 or so distinct CDR3 sequences, around 82% found once. The sequenced material came from sorted CD4+, CD8+, or CD8+CD57+ T cells (not recorded which) from PBMCs. These TCRs come from a human donor with aplastic anemia.

Points on this clonotype: An end of the junction does not agree with germline; a read error may underlie this. This chain connects TRBV29-1 to TRBJ2-1, with a tentative D call TRBD2 (6 bases). CDR3 size: 15 residues. The germline V gene encodes CDR1 SQVTM and CDR2 ANQGSEA. The CDR3 reads CSVREDGASYNEQFF. The CDR3 coding sequence is TGTAGCGTAAGGGAGGACGGGGCGTCCTACAATGAGCAGTTCTTC.

J is TRBJ2-3 and V is TRBV9, with D perhaps assigned TRBD1 or TRBD2 (6 bases each). This CDR3 spans 14 amino acids. Trimming shortened V by 4 bases and J by 12 bases, and 21 bases separated the two germline ends. Germline-derived CDR1 and CDR2 are SGDLS and YYNGEE. Written as DNA, the CDR3 is TGTGCCAGCAGCTTAGAGGGGGACTCCGACACTCAGTATTTT. Translating it yields CASSLEGDSDTQYF. Together with reference TRBV9 and TRBJ2-3, the CDR3 gives the full variable domain: DSGVTQTPKHLITATGQRVTLRCSPRSGDLSVYWYQQSLDQGLQFLIQYYNGEERAKGNILERFSAQQFPDLHSELNLSSLELGDSALYFCASSLEGDSDTQYFGPGTRLTVL.

CDR3 nucleotides: TGTGCCAGCAGCGTACGTCCAGACGGGGCAGCTCTTTCCTACGAGCAGTACGTC. Translation: CASSVRPDGAALSYEQYV. The chain uses TRBV9 and TRBJ2-7; tentatively, D is TRBD1 or TRBD2 (5 bases each). Germline loops: CDR1 SGDLS, CDR2 YYNGEE. Trimming left V 1 base short and J 1 base short, with 21 bases between. The CDR3 has 18 residues.

This clonotype has a count of ten or more. Sequence at one end of the junction differs from germline and may be a read error. J is TRBJ2-3 and V is TRBV7-6, with TRBD2 identical over 7 bases. The CDR3 has 14 amino acids. Germline loops: CDR1 SGHVS, CDR2 FNYEAQ. In nucleotides, the CDR3 is TGTGCCAGCACCCTAGGGAGGGGCCCCTCTGGGGCCAACTTT. Protein product: CASTLGRGPSGANF. Supplemented by reference TRBV7-6 and TRBJ2-3, the full variable domain reads GAGVSQSPRYKVTKRGQDVALRCDPISGHVSLYWYRQALGQGPEFLTYFNYEAQQDKSGLPNDRFSAERPEGSISTLTIQRTEQRDSAMYRCASTLGRGPSGANFGPGTRLTVL.

J is TRBJ2-1 and V is TRBV7-8; TRBD2 is a possible D gene (6 bases). Germline assignment: CDR1 SGHVS and CDR2 FQNEAQ. Trimming stripped 0 bases from V and 13 bases from J, with 22 bases between. This CDR3 comprises 16 residues. The CDR3 here is CASSLAGGPDKDYQFF. In DNA, the CDR3 is TGTGCCAGCAGCTTAGCGGGAGGTCCCGATAAGGATTATCAGTTCTTC.

This chain joins TRBV7-9 and TRBJ2-6, with 9 nucleotides matching TRBD2. The CDR3 covers 16 residues. Germline V lookup: CDR1 SEHNR, CDR2 FQNEAQ (reference sequence). With V trimmed by 3 bases and J by 16 bases, 16 bases remained unmatched. This CDR3 is CASSLSRGGTRDPLTF. For the CDR3, the DNA is TGTGCCAGCAGCTTGTCGCGGGGGGGCACAAGAGACCCACTGACTTTC.

The chain uses TRBV19 and TRBJ2-1; TRBD2 is a possible D gene (6 bases). CDR3 length equals 11 residues. The V end lost 7 bases, the J end lost 10 bases, and 11 bases lay between the germline ends. CDR1 LNHDA and CDR2 SQIVND come from the germline V gene (reference sequence). The CDR3 protein is CASTSAGEQFF. CDR3 DNA: TGTGCCAGTACCTCCGCGGGGGAGCAGTTCTTC.

This chain uses TRBV19 with TRBJ2-1; possible D gene TRBD1, 6 bases. Germline values: CDR1 LNHDA, CDR2 SQIVND (reference sequence). V was pared by 7 bases and J by 6 bases, with 25 bases between. The CDR3 sequence is 17 residues long. CDR3 amino acids: CASKVGADRLNPNEQFF. CDR3 DNA sequence: TGTGCCAGTAAGGTCGGCGCTGACAGGCTTAATCCCAATGAGCAGTTCTTC.

This clonotype was found many times. This chain joins TRBV9 and TRBJ2-1; TRBD2 is a possible D gene (6 bases). The V end was cut by 3 bases, the J end by 0 bases, with 16 bases between. Germline V gene lookup returns CDR1 SGDLS and CDR2 YYNGEE. CDR3 length equals 17 residues. As DNA, the CDR3 is TGTGCCAGCAGCGCAGGAACAGCGGGCCTCTCCTACAATGAGCAGTTCTTC. Translating gives CASSAGTAGLSYNEQFF. Full variable domain (rest looked up from reference TRBV9 and TRBJ2-1): DSGVTQTPKHLITATGQRVTLRCSPRSGDLSVYWYQQSLDQGLQFLIQYYNGEERAKGNILERFSAQQFPDLHSELNLSSLELGDSALYFCASSAGTAGLSYNEQFFGPGTRLTVL.

In the case of this clonotype: A read error may account for a junction end that differs from germline. The chain combines TRBV7-8 with TRBJ2-3; D call uncertain. Germline V gene lookup returns CDR1 SGHVS and CDR2 FQNEAQ. CDR3 length: 13 residues. The CDR3 sequence is CASSLLGRPAKQF. The CDR3 DNA reads as TGTGCCAGCAGCTTGTTAGGACGTCCCGCTAAGCAGTTT.

A remark on this clonotype: The CDR3 does not close with the conserved phenylalanine or tryptophan, likely indicating a read error. The DNA is left out, because the CDR3 cannot be placed on it with certainty; the CDR3 is given as TCRdb lists it. The chain employs TRBV15 and TRBJ2-7; the D call of TRBD1 is as the table states it, not checked on the DNA. 18 amino acids form the CDR3, both terminal residues included. Germline CDR1 and CDR2: LNHNV and YYDKDF (reference sequence). The CDR3 here is CASSCGPDRTALYYEQDA.

This clonotype was seen only a few times. The genes are TRBV20-1 and TRBJ2-7; D may be TRBD2 (6 bases). Germline V gives CDR1 DFQATT, CDR2 SNEGSKA (reference sequence). This CDR3 contains 11 residues. V was pared by 4 bases and J by 3 bases, with 7 bases between. The CDR3 nucleotides are TGCAGTGCTATCGGGGGCTACGAGCAGTACTTC. Amino acids: CSAIGGYEQYF.

The genes are TRBV5-1 and TRBJ2-1, with 10 bases fitting TRBD2. Trimming at V came to 4 bases and at J to 8 bases, leaving 12 bases not matched to a gene. The CDR3 is 16 amino acids. Germline CDR1 is SGHRS and CDR2 is YFSETQ. Here the CDR3 DNA reads TGCGCCAGCAGCGCTAGCGGGAGCGAGGTGAGCGATGAGCAGTTCTTC. Amino acids: CASSASGSEVSDEQFF.

This clonotype was seen many times. A read error is likely, as this CDR3 ends without the conserved phenylalanine or tryptophan. The DNA is left out, because the CDR3 cannot be placed on it with certainty; the CDR3 is given as TCRdb lists it. The chain couples TRBV9 to TRBJ2-3; the table gives TRBD2 as D, unverified against the DNA. The CDR3 is 13 amino acids in total, end residues counted. Germline lookup yields CDR1 SGDLS and CDR2 YYNGEE. The CDR3 region is CASSVGLADTDTL.

V usage is TRBV7-2 and J usage is TRBJ2-5; D not certain. The V gene lost 3 bases and the J gene lost 4 bases, with 12 bases spanning the gap. CDR1 and CDR2 (germline): SGHTA, FQGNSA. The CDR3 is 14 residues long. The CDR3 here is CASSLAVGAETQYF. In DNA, the CDR3 is TGTGCCAGCAGCTTGGCAGTAGGCGCAGAGACCCAGTACTTC.

This sequence joins TRBV7-3 and TRBJ2-5; 8 bases align to TRBD2. After removal of 6 bases from V and 4 bases from J, the junction contained 10 bases not matched to a gene. From germline, CDR1 is SGHTA and CDR2 FQGTGA. CDR3 length equals 15 residues. The CDR3 nucleotides read TGTGCCAGCAGTTCTAGCGCGCTAGCGGGAGAGACCCAGTACTTC. Protein sequence: CASSSSALAGETQYF.

About this clonotype: Lacking the conserved final phenylalanine or tryptophan, this CDR3 likely reflects a read error. No DNA is shown, since the ends of the CDR3 on it are uncertain; the CDR3 is the one TCRdb lists. The J gene is TRBJ2-1, the V gene TRBV7-2; TRBD1 reflects the table's D call only, with no check against the DNA. From germline, CDR1 is SGHTA and CDR2 FQGNSA. Both ends counted, the CDR3 spans 13 residues. CDR3 in amino acids: CASGDGGIHEQLY.

About this clonotype itself: It is likely a read error, because the conserved phenylalanine at the end of the CDR3 is missing. The limits of the CDR3 on the DNA are not certain, so only TCRdb's listed CDR3 is given. The V gene is TRBV2, the J gene TRBJ1-1; TRBD1, as called in the table, went unchecked against the DNA. 15 amino acids form the CDR3, both terminal residues included. Germline V gene data show CDR1 as SNHLY and CDR2 as FYNNEI. CDR3 in amino acids: CASSGVGVHETVVWL.

The chain recombines TRBV6-2 or TRBV6-3 with TRBJ2-1; no firm D call. The germline CDR1 and CDR2 sequences are MNHEY and SVGEGT. The germline V and J ends were trimmed by 4 bases and 6 bases, with 7 bases remaining between them. CDR3 length equals 12 residues. The CDR3 bases are TGTGCCAGCAGTTGGGCAACCAATGAGCAGTTCTTC. It is translated as CASSWATNEQFF.